The 9 T cell receptor beta chains listed next were all sequenced from one sample in a study of blood T cell repertoires in COVID-19. The assay was immunoSEQ multiplex PCR, and TCRdb's table has in-frame clones only and misses some. This table has around 250,000 clones, around 89% appearing once. The sample taken for sequencing was PBMCs or T cells enriched from blood (not recorded which). The receptors shown here come from a woman in her twenties or thirties with acute COVID-19.

The chain uses TRBV6-2 or TRBV6-3 and TRBJ2-2; 7 bases match TRBD2. This CDR3 spans 16 amino acids. V was pared by 0 bases and J by 2 bases, with 3 bases of the junction left unmatched. Germline CDR1 reads MNHEY; CDR2 reads SVGEGT. The CDR3 reads CASSYSSSGNTGELFF. CDR3 coding DNA: TGTGCCAGCAGTTACTCCTCTAGCGGAAACACCGGGGAGCTGTTTTTT.

This chain connects TRBV28 to TRBJ1-5, with TRBD1 identical over 8 bases. V was pared by 5 bases and J by 6 bases, with 6 bases of the junction left unmatched. CDR3 size: 14 residues. CDR1 and CDR2 (germline): MDHEN, SYDVKM. The CDR3: CASSIGTGGQPQHF. The CDR3 DNA reads as TGTGCCAGCAGTATTGGGACAGGCGGTCAGCCCCAGCATTTT.

The J gene is TRBJ2-3, the V gene TRBV11-2; no clear D gene. This CDR3 has 14 amino acids. Germline CDR1 SGHAT, CDR2 FQNNGV. V was pared by 1 base and J by 1 base, with 6 bases between. CDR3 DNA: TGTGCCAGCAGCTTAGTAATAGGCACAGATACGCAGTATTTT. Encoded protein: CASSLVIGTDTQYF.

The chain links TRBV2 to TRBJ2-1; 11 positions match TRBD2. The CDR3 spans 14 residues. V trimming: 7 bases; J trimming: 6 bases; junction bases outside the gene matches: 5. CDR1 is SNHLY, CDR2 FYNNEI, per germline. The CDR3 here is CASKTSGIANEQFF. The CDR3 DNA is TGTGCCAGCAAGACTAGCGGGATTGCCAATGAGCAGTTCTTC. Using reference TRBV2 and TRBJ2-1 for the parts outside the CDR3, the full variable domain is EPEVTQTPSHQVTQMGQEVILRCVPISNHLYFYWYRQILGQKVEFLVSFYNNEISEKSEIFDDQFSVERPDGSNFTLKIRSTKLEDSAMYFCASKTSGIANEQFFGPGTRLTVL.

J is TRBJ2-3 and V is TRBV5-1, with 8 bases matching TRBD2. Germline values: CDR1 SGHRS, CDR2 YFSETQ. The V gene end was trimmed by 4 bases and the J gene end by 0 bases; junction bases not matched to a gene: 16. The CDR3 extends over 19 amino acids. This chain's CDR3 is CASSTGTPVLAESTDTQYF. CDR3 DNA sequence: TGCGCCAGCAGCACCGGGACACCAGTACTAGCGGAGAGCACAGATACGCAGTATTTT.

The chain links TRBV7-9 to TRBJ2-2; D call uncertain. The CDR3 is 16 amino acids. V was clipped by 1 base and J by 0 bases, with 9 bases between them. Germline loops: CDR1 SEHNR, CDR2 FQNEAQ (reference sequence). CDR3 nucleotide sequence: TGTGCCAGCAGCTTAGATAGTGGAGCGAACACCGGGGAGCTGTTTTTT. This sequence encodes CASSLDSGANTGELFF. Complete variable domain (other parts from reference TRBV7-9 and TRBJ2-2): DTGVSQNPRHKITKRGQNVTFRCDPISEHNRLYWYRQTLGQGPEFLTYFQNEAQLEKSRLLSDRFSAERPKGSFSTLEIQRTEQGDSAMYLCASSLDSGANTGELFFGEGSRLTVL.

This clone was counted only a few times. V is TRBV19 and J is TRBJ2-1; D perhaps matches TRBD2 (6 bases). The V end was cut by 5 bases, the J end by 4 bases, with 9 bases between. The CDR3 runs 13 residues. Germline values: CDR1 LNHDA, CDR2 SQIVND (reference sequence). CDR3: CASSLAGYNEQFF. DNA for the CDR3: TGTGCCAGTAGTTTGGCGGGGTACAATGAGCAGTTCTTC.

This chain connects TRBV28 to TRBJ2-1; the match to TRBD2 covers 11 bases. CDR1 MDHEN and CDR2 SYDVKM come from the germline V gene. The CDR3 totals 18 residues. V gave up 6 bases and J gave up 0 bases; unmatched junction bases: 10. The CDR3 sequence: CASSPPGLAGGSYNEQFF. The DNA for the CDR3 is TGTGCCAGCAGCCCCCCTGGACTAGCGGGTGGCTCCTACAATGAGCAGTTCTTC.

CDR3: CASSAPPSGGHYGYTF. The CDR3 coding sequence is TGTGCCAGCAGTGCACCGCCCTCAGGGGGCCATTATGGCTACACCTTC. The chain is built from TRBV27 and TRBJ1-2; 8 bases map to TRBD1. The CDR3 contains 16 residues. V was clipped by 5 bases and J by 5 bases; unmatched bases: 13. Germline V gene lookup returns CDR1 MNHEY and CDR2 SMNVEV (reference sequence).